This T cell receptor beta chain was recovered during a study of T cell changes during pregnancy in multiple sclerosis. This clone has a single count. Germline CDR1 WNHNN, CDR2 SYGVQD (reference sequence). The CDR3 has 16 amino acids. Deletions cut 0 bases from V and 0 bases from J, with 10 bases between. Clones were read by immunoSEQ multiplex PCR, and TCRdb kept only the in-frame ones, dropping some. This sample yields 70,000 to 100,000 clones, of which more than 85% are seen a single time; about 1.5% belongs to the top ten. The sequence came from a female donor with multiple sclerosis, enrolled in a pregnancy study. V usage is TRBV10-1 and J usage is TRBJ2-3; TRBD2 is a possible D gene (5 bases). The source material was peripheral blood, sampled in the first trimester of pregnancy. This chain's CDR3 is CASSESGGVSTDTQYF. DNA of the CDR3: TGCGCCAGCAGTGAGTCTGGAGGAGTTAGCACAGATACGCAGTATTTT.